The 27 T cell receptor beta chains listed next were all sequenced from one sample in a study of beta chain features in type 1 diabetes. Study-level findings and limits: TCRB CDR3s from Type 1 diabetes patients were moderately but significantly shorter in all four CD4+ subsets.

These TCRs' antigens remain unknown. Since all of the isolated RNA was reverse transcribed, expressed TCRB transcripts were what got sequenced. Assay used: immunoSEQ multiplex PCR; TCRdb lists only in-frame clones, some missing. The table has 630,000 or so clones, around 15% seen once; the top ten hold 0.03% to 0.04%. Source material: naive CD4+ T cells from blood. These receptors all stem from a man aged 18 to 29 with type 1 diabetes.

J is TRBJ2-3 and V is TRBV15; 9 bases match TRBD1. J lost 3 bases, V lost 0 bases, and 7 bases had no gene match. This CDR3 has 17 residues. CDR1 and CDR2 (germline): LNHNV, YYDKDF (reference sequence). The CDR3 DNA reads TGTGCCACCAGCAGAGACATGGGACAGGGATTTACAGATACGCAGTATTTT. As protein: CATSRDMGQGFTDTQYF.

This clone was observed a handful of times. The chain has TRBV23-1 and TRBJ1-6; a weak D match, TRBD1 (6 bases). TRBV23-1 qualifies as an ORF whose function is uncertain. The CDR3 is made up of 14 amino acids. The V gene lost 6 bases and the J gene lost 8 bases, with 14 bases spanning the gap. The CDR3 DNA sequence: TGCGCCAGCAGCTTGGGGAGGGGGGATTCACCCCTCCACTTT. Amino acids: CASSLGRGDSPLHF.

The chain recombines TRBV30 with TRBJ1-3, with TRBD1 matching over 8 bases. The CDR3 totals 16 residues. Germline V gene lookup returns CDR1 GTSNPN and CDR2 SVGIG (reference sequence). V lost 2 bases and J lost 2; bases outside the gene matches: 8. In nucleotides, the CDR3 is TGTGCCTGGAGTTCTTCCCACAGGGGGACTGGAAACACCATATATTTT. This gives the protein CAWSSSHRGTGNTIYF.

This sequence joins TRBV4-3 and TRBJ2-7; D unclear. This CDR3 has 14 residues. V was shortened by 0 bases and J by 5 bases, with 11 bases between the two germline ends. Per germline, CDR1 LGHNA and CDR2 YSLEER. CDR3 bases: TGCGCCAGCAGCCAAGAGGTCGGGCCCCACGAGCAGTACTTC. Encoded protein: CASSQEVGPHEQYF.

The chain employs TRBV7-2 and TRBJ2-1; D unresolved. Germline V lookup: CDR1 SGHTA, CDR2 FQGNSA. Trimming left V 7 bases short and J 0 bases short, with 10 bases between. The CDR3 sequence is 14 residues long. For the CDR3, the DNA is TGTGCCAGCAAGGATCGGAGCTCCTACAATGAGCAGTTCTTC. This gives the protein CASKDRSSYNEQFF.

The V and J genes are TRBV7-2 and TRBJ2-2, with 11 bases matching TRBD1. Losses at the gene ends were 5 bases for V and 5 bases for J; bases not matched to a gene: 4. The length of the CDR3 is 15 residues. The germline CDR1 and CDR2 sequences are SGHTA and FQGNSA. CDR3 sequence (DNA): TGTGCCAGCAGCCCGGACAGGGGGCGTACCGGGGAGCTGTTTTTT. Its protein is CASSPDRGRTGELFF.

This chain links TRBV10-3 with TRBJ2-7, with D tentatively TRBD1 (5 bases). The germline V and J ends were trimmed by 4 bases and 9 bases, with 13 bases remaining between them. The CDR3 contains 12 residues. Germline-derived CDR1 and CDR2 are ENHRY and SYGVKD. The CDR3, as DNA: TGTGCCATCAGTGGACAGTCTCTCGGGCAGTACTTC. This codes for CAISGQSLGQYF.

The DNA for the CDR3 is TGTGCCTGGATCTTGGACAGGAACTATGGCTACACCTTC. The encoded protein is CAWILDRNYGYTF. V is TRBV30 and J is TRBJ1-2; 7 bases are a match to TRBD1. From germline, CDR1 is GTSNPN and CDR2 SVGIG (reference sequence). The CDR3 runs 13 residues. The ends lost 4 bases at V and 2 bases at J; junction bases unmatched: 4.

In this sample, this clone turned up a few times. CDR3 sequence: CASSVGSSDHTGELFF. The DNA of the CDR3 is TGTGCCAGCAGCGTAGGGTCTAGCGACCACACCGGGGAGCTGTTTTTT. This sequence joins TRBV9 and TRBJ2-2, with TRBD2 as a possible D gene (6 bases). The CDR3 is 16 amino acids. The ends were cut back, 0 bases at V and 3 bases at J, with 12 bases in the middle. Germline values: CDR1 SGDLS, CDR2 YYNGEE.

Only a few counts were recorded for this clone. The rearrangement links TRBV5-1 to TRBJ2-7, with 13 positions matching TRBD2. The CDR3 is 15 amino acids. The V segment lost 3 bases and the J segment 6 bases; nucleotides outside the gene matches: 6. CDR1 is SGHRS, CDR2 YFSETQ, per germline. The CDR3 DNA reads as TGCGCCAGCAGCTCAGGACTAGCGGGAGTTGTCGAGCAGTACTTC. Residues: CASSSGLAGVVEQYF.

V is TRBV4-3 and J is TRBJ2-7; no clear D gene. There are 12 residues in the CDR3. CDR1 and CDR2 (germline): LGHNA, YSLEER. Between the trimmed V and J ends, which lost 5 bases and 1 base, there was a span of 6 bases. The CDR3 loop is CASSDSSYEQYF. In DNA form, the CDR3 reads TGCGCCAGCAGCGACTCTTCCTACGAGCAGTACTTC.

This clone was counted a few times. The genes are TRBV7-9 and TRBJ2-3; the D is unclear. The V end lost 8 bases, the J end lost 1 base, and 13 bases lay between the germline ends. Germline CDR1 is SEHNR and CDR2 is FQNEAQ (reference sequence). The CDR3 extends over 14 amino acids. Here the CDR3 DNA reads TGTGCCAGCGGGGTAGGGTTTGGCACAGATACGCAGTATTTT. Translating gives CASGVGFGTDTQYF.

This clone has just a few counts. This chain connects TRBV6-5 to TRBJ1-4, with D unclear. V was clipped by 5 bases and J by 2 bases, with 6 bases between them. Germline V gene lookup returns CDR1 MNHEY and CDR2 SVGAGI. The CDR3 totals 13 residues. CDR3 amino acids: CASSRVTNEKLFF. For the CDR3, the DNA is TGTGCCAGCAGTCGGGTTACTAATGAAAAACTGTTTTTT.

The chain combines TRBV6-5 with TRBJ2-3, with 12 bases matching TRBD2. Germline V gene lookup returns CDR1 MNHEY and CDR2 SVGAGI. The CDR3 runs to 15 residues. The ends lost 6 bases at V and 3 bases at J; junction bases unmatched: 4. The CDR3 bases are TGTGCCAGCAGAATGACTAGCGGGAGTACAGATACGCAGTATTTT. Amino acids: CASRMTSGSTDTQYF.

V usage is TRBV2 and J usage is TRBJ1-1; 8 bases agree with TRBD1. The CDR3 spans 14 residues. Germline CDR1 reads SNHLY; CDR2 reads FYNNEI. Trimming at V came to 5 bases and at J to 5 bases, leaving 7 bases not matched to a gene. The CDR3 loop reads CASSLQGERTEAFF. The CDR3 coding sequence is TGTGCCAGCAGTCTACAGGGGGAACGAACTGAAGCTTTCTTT.

The CDR3 DNA reads TGTGCCAGCAGCACGACAGGTGGGGCCAACGTCCTGACTTTC. This sequence encodes CASSTTGGANVLTF. This chain joins TRBV7-2 and TRBJ2-6; the D gene is possibly TRBD1 (6 bases). Deletions cut 5 bases from V and 3 bases from J, with 8 bases between. The CDR3 totals 14 residues. The germline gives CDR1 SGHTA, CDR2 FQGNSA.

This clone was counted only a few times. V usage is TRBV7-9 and J usage is TRBJ2-3; 8 nucleotides align to TRBD2. The germline CDR1 and CDR2 sequences are SEHNR and FQNEAQ (reference sequence). This CDR3 has 15 residues. V was clipped by 2 bases and J by 5 bases; unmatched bases: 6. The CDR3 DNA sequence: TGTGCCAGCAGCTTAACTAGCGGCGGTGGAGATACGCAGTATTTT. Translating gives CASSLTSGGGDTQYF. The complete variable domain, with remaining parts taken from reference TRBV7-9 and TRBJ2-3, reads DTGVSQNPRHKITKRGQNVTFRCDPISEHNRLYWYRQTLGQGPEFLTYFQNEAQLEKSRLLSDRFSAERPKGSFSTLEIQRTEQGDSAMYLCASSLTSGGGDTQYFGPGTRLTVL.

The gene calls are TRBV2 and TRBJ2-5; 8 bases match TRBD2. The germline gives CDR1 SNHLY, CDR2 FYNNEI. This CDR3 has 14 amino acids. J was trimmed by 5 bases and V by 6 bases; bases with no gene match: 8. CDR3 DNA sequence: TGTGCCAGCAGGTTGACCGGGGGGGTGGAGACCCAGTACTTC. Translating gives CASRLTGGVETQYF. The full variable domain, completed using reference TRBV2 and TRBJ2-5, is EPEVTQTPSHQVTQMGQEVILRCVPISNHLYFYWYRQILGQKVEFLVSFYNNEISEKSEIFDDQFSVERPDGSNFTLKIRSTKLEDSAMYFCASRLTGGVETQYFGPGTRLLVL.

This clone turned up a few times. The sample contains more than one DNA sequence encoding this CDR3. The chain combines TRBV5-1 with TRBJ2-5; maybe TRBD1 (5 bases). V lost 0 bases, J lost 3 bases, and 9 bases lay in between. Per the germline V gene, CDR1 is SGHRS and CDR2 is YFSETQ. The length of the CDR3 is 14 residues. CDR3 DNA: TGCGCCAGCAGCTTGGAAAGGGGTGAAGAGACCCAGTACTTC. It translates to CASSLERGEETQYF.

Only a few counts were recorded for this clone. This sequence joins TRBV5-8 and TRBJ2-3; 12 bases match TRBD2. The CDR3 is 17 residues long. The V and J ends lost 2 bases and 6 bases, in that order; junction bases with no gene match: 10. The germline V gene encodes CDR1 SGHTS and CDR2 YDEGEE. This CDR3 is CASSFLGLAGGPDTQYF. The CDR3 DNA reads TGTGCCAGCAGCTTTCTCGGGCTAGCGGGAGGGCCGGATACGCAGTATTTT. Looking up the rest from reference TRBV5-8 and TRBJ2-3 gives the full variable domain: EAGVTQSPTHLIKTRGQQATLRCSPISGHTSVYWYQQALGLGLQFLLWYDEGEERNRGNFPPRFSGRQFPNYSSELNVNALELEDSALYLCASSFLGLAGGPDTQYFGPGTRLTVL.

V usage is TRBV30 and J usage is TRBJ1-1; D gene uncertain. The CDR3 contains 13 residues. Trimming stripped 0 bases from V and 1 base from J, with 6 bases between. Per germline, CDR1 GTSNPN and CDR2 SVGIG (reference sequence). Written as DNA, the CDR3 is TGTGCCTGGAGTGTATACTGGAACACTGAAGCTTTCTTT. This sequence encodes CAWSVYWNTEAFF. Variable domain in full (rest from reference TRBV30 and TRBJ1-1): SQTIHQWPATLVQPVGSPLSLECTVEGTSNPNLYWYRQAAGRGLQLLFYSVGIGQISSEVPQNLSASRPQDRQFILSSKKLLLSDSGFYLCAWSVYWNTEAFFGQGTRLTVV.

For this clone: At one end, the junction sequence differs from germline, possibly due to a read error. The chain employs TRBV28 and TRBJ2-7, with D possibly called TRBD1 or TRBD2 (6 bases each). Germline values: CDR1 MDHEN, CDR2 SYDVKM. The CDR3 consists of 11 residues. Here the CDR3 reads CASSSGAGATF. In nucleotides, the CDR3 is TGTGCCAGCAGTTCGGGGGCAGGGGCGACCTTC.

The CDR3 loop is CASSQQGFTQETQYF. The CDR3 DNA follows: TGTGCCAGCAGCCAACAGGGGTTTACCCAAGAGACCCAGTACTTC. The gene calls are TRBV7-2 and TRBJ2-5; 7 nucleotides agree with TRBD1. Germline CDR1 is SGHTA and CDR2 is FQGNSA. The CDR3 loop spans 15 amino acids. V lost 5 bases, J lost 1 base, and 7 bases stayed unmatched.

The V and J genes are TRBV6-5 and TRBJ1-2; D unclear. CDR3 length equals 15 residues. V was shortened by 1 base and J by 2 bases, with 11 bases between the two germline ends. Germline V gene sequence: CDR1 MNHEY, CDR2 SVGAGI. CDR3 protein: CASSYYGEANYGYTF. The CDR3 DNA reads as TGTGCCAGCAGTTACTATGGGGAAGCGAACTATGGCTACACCTTC.

The chain recombines TRBV4-2 with TRBJ2-3, with a weak D call TRBD1 (5 bases). The germline V gene encodes CDR1 LGHNA and CDR2 YNFKEQ. This CDR3 has 15 amino acids. V dropped 0 bases and J dropped 5 bases, with 12 bases sitting between them. CDR3 in amino acids: CASSQEVRREDTQYF. The DNA for the CDR3 is TGTGCCAGCAGCCAAGAGGTTCGCAGGGAAGATACGCAGTATTTT.

The chain uses TRBV7-2 and TRBJ1-2, with 7 bases identical to TRBD1. Trimming took 4 bases from V and 5 from J; bases not matched to a gene: 4. The germline V gene has CDR1 SGHTA and CDR2 FQGNSA. CDR3 length: 13 residues. The DNA for the CDR3 is TGTGCCAGCAGCTCGTCGACAGGGTATGGCTACACCTTC. Encoded protein: CASSSSTGYGYTF.

The CDR3 protein is CASGAGDYGYTF. CDR3 sequence (DNA): TGTGCCAGCGGGGCAGGGGACTATGGCTACACCTTC. The chain couples TRBV18 to TRBJ1-2; D might be TRBD1 (6 bases). Trimming left V 8 bases short and J 3 bases short, with 10 bases between. CDR1 and CDR2 from the germline V gene are KGHSH and LQKENI. The CDR3 contains 12 residues. The full variable domain, in which reference TRBV18 and TRBJ1-2 provide the parts outside the CDR3, is NAGVMQNPRHLVRRRGQEARLRCSPMKGHSHVYWYRQLPEEGLKFMVYLQKENIIDESGMPKERFSAEFPKEGPSILRIQQVVRGDSAAYFCASGAGDYGYTFGSGTRLTVV.